This passage covers 3 T cell receptor beta chains from one sample sequenced in a study of human T cells and chemical hapten exposure (TCRdb year 2021). Library preparation was by RACE. These reads were obtained on a NextSeq 500. TCRdb itself trimmed the public reads at Q25 with fastp, ran MiXCR and retained productive beta chains. When rows share a CDR3 protein, they turn into one entry using the most common DNA and genes. This sample holds around 350,000 distinct CDR3 sequences; 5.5% were observed only once. Together, the top ten hold around 8% of the sample. What the time point label conveys for this sample: pre-sensitization, week 0. This specimen's treatment or condition label, interpreted: therapeutic diphenylcyclopropenone sensitization with weekly scalp DPC. The specimen was whole blood, collected in connection with sensitization to the hapten diphenylcyclopropenone (DPC). The receptors were gathered from a woman younger than 35 with alopecia areata. Some clones in this sample may be carry-over from other donors' samples.

Many counts were recorded for this clonotype. The genes are TRBV12-3 or TRBV12-4 and TRBJ2-2; weak D call: TRBD2 (5 bases). The CDR3 covers 13 residues. Trimming shortened V by 7 bases and J by 6 bases, and 12 bases separated the two germline ends. The CDR3 region is CASTKQRAGELFF. CDR3 bases: TGTGCCAGCACCAAACAGAGGGCCGGGGAGCTGTTTTTT.

This clonotype has a handful of counts. The CDR3 sequence is CASSRSSGGSSYNEQFF. The CDR3 nucleotides are TGCGCCAGCAGCAGATCTAGCGGGGGGAGCTCCTACAATGAGCAGTTCTTC. V and J are TRBV5-1 and TRBJ2-1; TRBD2 matches at 11 bases. Germline values: CDR1 SGHRS, CDR2 YFSETQ. The V gene end was trimmed by 4 bases and the J gene end by 0 bases; junction bases not matched to a gene: 6. The CDR3 has 17 residues.

The chain is built from TRBV7-2 and TRBJ1-4, with D tentatively TRBD1 (5 bases). The CDR3 covers 15 residues. From germline, CDR1 is SGHTA and CDR2 FQGNSA. Trimming stripped 1 base from V and 4 bases from J, with 10 bases between. The CDR3 here is CASSLVDRLNEKLFF. The CDR3 region has the DNA TGTGCCAGCAGCTTAGTCGACAGACTTAATGAAAAACTGTTTTTT.